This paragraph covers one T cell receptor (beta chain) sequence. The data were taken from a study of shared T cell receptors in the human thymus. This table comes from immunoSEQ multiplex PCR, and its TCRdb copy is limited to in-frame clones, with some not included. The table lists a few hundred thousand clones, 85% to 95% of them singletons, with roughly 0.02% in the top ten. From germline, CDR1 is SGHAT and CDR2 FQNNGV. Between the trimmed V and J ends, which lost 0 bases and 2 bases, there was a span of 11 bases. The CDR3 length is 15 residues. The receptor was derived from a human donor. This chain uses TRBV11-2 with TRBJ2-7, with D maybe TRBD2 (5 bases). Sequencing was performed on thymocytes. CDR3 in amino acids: CASSLESGTAYEQYF. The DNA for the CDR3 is TGTGCCAGCAGCTTAGAGTCGGGAACAGCCTACGAGCAGTACTTC.